Shown below are 27 T cell receptor beta chains from a single sample sequenced in a study of T cell responses to AZD1222 COVID-19 vaccine. This table comes from immunoSEQ multiplex PCR, and its TCRdb copy is limited to in-frame clones, with some not included. This table has approximately 110,000 clones, around 86% appearing once. Sequenced here: peripheral blood, sampled on day 0 of AZD1222 vaccination. These receptors all come from an adult in good health.

The chain employs TRBV3-1 (or the pseudogene TRBV3-2) and TRBJ2-7; D remains unclear. Trimming left V 1 base short and J 7 bases short, with 8 bases between. The CDR3 length is 12 residues. Germline CDR1 and CDR2: LGHDT and YNNKEL (reference sequence). CDR3 amino acids: CASSQAVWEQYF. The CDR3 bases are TGTGCCAGCAGCCAAGCAGTTTGGGAGCAGTACTTC.

The chain joins TRBV5-1 to TRBJ1-5, with no clear D. Per the germline V gene, CDR1 is SGHRS and CDR2 is YFSETQ. The V gene lost 4 bases and the J gene lost 2 bases, with 10 bases spanning the gap. The CDR3 covers 14 residues. Here the CDR3 reads CASSPGVGNQPQHF. DNA of the CDR3: TGCGCCAGCAGCCCGGGAGTTGGCAATCAGCCCCAGCATTTT.

CDR3 sequence: CASSRDWRLETQYF. For the CDR3, the DNA is TGTGCCAGCAGCCGGGACTGGAGATTGGAGACCCAGTACTTC. V is TRBV7-2 and J is TRBJ2-5, with a possible D match to TRBD2 (6 bases). Trimming shortened V by 5 bases and J by 5 bases, and 15 bases separated the two germline ends. The CDR3 contains 14 residues. CDR1 is SGHTA, CDR2 FQGNSA, per germline.

The chain links TRBV6-5 to TRBJ1-4, with a possible D match to TRBD1 (5 bases). V shed 6 bases and J shed 8 bases, with 19 bases lying between them. In germline, CDR1 is MNHEY, CDR2 SVGAGI. The CDR3 spans 15 residues. CDR3 DNA: TGTGCCAGCAGCTGGACGGGACTGAGAAGGGAAAAACTGTTTTTT. Translating gives CASSWTGLRREKLFF.

CDR3 in amino acids: CASSLLDRGLRGYTF. CDR3 DNA: TGTGCCAGCAGTTTATTGGACAGGGGCCTGCGTGGCTACACCTTC. V gene TRBV27 combines with J gene TRBJ1-2; 9 nucleotides agree with TRBD1. V lost 1 base and J lost 7; bases outside the gene matches: 7. This CDR3 has 15 amino acids. Looked up from germline, CDR1 is MNHEY and CDR2 is SMNVEV (reference sequence).

Remarks on this clone: Here the CDR3 omits its conserved ending phenylalanine or tryptophan, so a read error is the likely source. The limits of the CDR3 on the DNA are not certain, so only TCRdb's listed CDR3 is given. The genes are TRBV5-1 and TRBJ1-1. CDR1 is SGHRS and CDR2 is YFSETQ in the germline V gene. The CDR3 adds up to 12 amino acids, both ends counted. The CDR3 is CASSLRLGSGSS.

The chain links TRBV19 to TRBJ1-1; TRBD1 is a possible D gene (5 bases). The V end was cut by 5 bases, the J end by 6 bases, with 16 bases between. The germline V gene has CDR1 LNHDA and CDR2 SQIVND (reference sequence). The length of the CDR3 is 14 residues. The CDR3 DNA follows: TGTGCCAGTAGTTTTGATACGGTGGGGGCTGAAGCTTTCTTT. This encodes CASSFDTVGAEAFF.

The chain carries TRBV4-2 and TRBJ1-2, with TRBD1 matching 9 bases. Germline CDR1 reads LGHNA; CDR2 reads YNFKEQ. V lost 4 bases, J lost 5 bases, and 5 bases stayed unmatched. This CDR3 has 14 amino acids. The chain's CDR3 is CASSLYRGPYGYTF. Here the CDR3 DNA reads TGTGCCAGCAGCCTGTACAGGGGGCCGTATGGCTACACCTTC.

V gene TRBV2 combines with J gene TRBJ1-1, with D possibly being TRBD1 (5 bases). CDR3 length: 15 amino acids. Germline V CDR1 and CDR2: SNHLY, FYNNEI. V lost 6 bases and J lost 0, with 14 bases in between. CDR3 in amino acids: CASRVTELMNTEAFF. CDR3 in DNA: TGTGCCAGCAGGGTGACAGAGCTCATGAACACTGAAGCTTTCTTT.

The rearrangement links TRBV9 to TRBJ2-2; unclear D gene. V was clipped by 7 bases and J by 5 bases, with 9 bases between them. This CDR3 is 12 amino acids long. The germline gives CDR1 SGDLS, CDR2 YYNGEE. The CDR3 nucleotides are TGTGCCAGCCTGGCGACGACCGGGGAGCTGTTTTTT. Protein: CASLATTGELFF.

CDR3 coding DNA: TGCGCCAGCAGCTTGGGACAGGGGGTGAACACCGGGGAGCTGTTTTTT. Protein product: CASSLGQGVNTGELFF. The V call is TRBV5-1, the J call TRBJ2-2, with 9 bases lining up with TRBD1. The CDR3 sequence is 16 residues long. Germline V gene sequence: CDR1 SGHRS, CDR2 YFSETQ. The trim removed 0 bases at V and 1 base at J, leaving 1 base unmatched.

The V gene is TRBV5-5, the J gene TRBJ1-4, with D possibly being TRBD1 (6 bases). CDR3 length equals 16 residues. The germline V gene has CDR1 SGHKS and CDR2 YYEKEE (reference sequence). V gave up 0 bases and J gave up 4 bases, with 13 bases separating them. The CDR3, as DNA: TGTGCCAGCAGCTTGGAGGGGACAAGACTTAATGAAAAACTGTTTTTT. Translated: CASSLEGTRLNEKLFF. Full variable domain (rest looked up from reference TRBV5-5 and TRBJ1-4): DAGVTQSPTHLIKTRGQQVTLRCSPISGHKSVSWYQQVLGQGPQFIFQYYEKEERGRGNFPDRFSARQFPNYSSELNVNALLLGDSALYLCASSLEGTRLNEKLFFGSGTQLSVL.

The chain has TRBV19 and TRBJ1-5, with 11 bases aligning to TRBD1. Germline values: CDR1 LNHDA, CDR2 SQIVND (reference sequence). The CDR3 runs to 15 residues. V shed 6 bases, J shed 6 bases, and the junction held 7 bases outside the gene matches. In nucleotides, the CDR3 is TGTGCCAGTAGAACGGGACAGGGGGGGAGTCAGCCCCAGCATTTT. Translated, it gives CASRTGQGGSQPQHF. Full variable domain (remainder filled in from reference TRBV19 and TRBJ1-5): DGGITQSPKYLFRKEGQNVTLSCEQNLNHDAMYWYRQDPGQGLRLIYYSQIVNDFQKGDIAEGYSVSREKKESFPLTVTSAQKNPTAFYLCASRTGQGGSQPQHFGDGTRLSIL.

The J gene is TRBJ1-4, the V gene TRBV5-1; 7 bases match TRBD1. This CDR3 has 16 amino acids. Trimming took 2 bases from V and 4 from J; bases not matched to a gene: 8. Germline-derived CDR1 and CDR2 are SGHRS and YFSETQ. CDR3 sequence: CASSFGTAGHNEKLFF. CDR3 bases: TGCGCCAGCAGCTTTGGGACAGCGGGTCATAATGAAAAACTGTTTTTT.

The chain couples TRBV7-9 to TRBJ2-5, with 12 nucleotides matching TRBD1. Germline V gene data show CDR1 as SEHNR and CDR2 as FQNEAQ (reference sequence). With 3 bases clipped from V and 4 bases from J, the junction kept 9 bases outside the gene matches. CDR3 length: 17 amino acids. CDR3: CASSLEDRDRGPETQYF. The CDR3 coding sequence is TGTGCCAGCAGCTTGGAGGACCGGGACAGGGGGCCAGAGACCCAGTACTTC.

The rearrangement joins TRBV29-1 to TRBJ1-2, with a possible D match to TRBD1 (6 bases). This CDR3 is 12 amino acids long. The germline V and J ends were trimmed by 6 bases and 3 bases, with 11 bases remaining between them. CDR1 is SQVTM, CDR2 ANQGSEA, per germline. The CDR3 protein is CSVLDRYYGYTF. In DNA, the CDR3 is TGCAGCGTCCTCGACAGGTACTATGGCTACACCTTC.

This chain connects TRBV6-4 to TRBJ1-5; 8 nucleotides match TRBD1. V gave up 3 bases and J gave up 0 bases; unmatched junction bases: 16. Germline CDR1 and CDR2: MRHNA and SNTAGT. The CDR3 is 20 residues long. CDR3 amino acids: CASSENRDRPRGYSNQPQHF. CDR3 DNA sequence: TGTGCCAGCAGTGAAAACCGGGACAGGCCCAGGGGGTATAGCAATCAGCCCCAGCATTTT.

The chain has TRBV3-1 (or the pseudogene TRBV3-2) and TRBJ2-5, with 9 positions matching TRBD1. The CDR3 loop spans 16 amino acids. Germline trimming cut 1 base from V and 5 bases from J; bases unmatched to any gene: 8. Germline CDR1 reads LGHDT; CDR2 reads YNNKEL (reference sequence). CDR3 sequence: CASSQAVPGTGETQYF. The CDR3 DNA reads as TGTGCCAGCAGCCAAGCGGTCCCAGGGACAGGGGAGACCCAGTACTTC.

This chain uses TRBV7-9 with TRBJ2-7, with 8 nucleotides matching TRBD1. The V gene's germline CDR1 is SEHNR and CDR2 FQNEAQ (reference sequence). This CDR3 region has 14 residues. With 4 bases clipped from V and 4 bases from J, the junction kept 6 bases outside the gene matches. CDR3: CASSSLQGAYEQYF. CDR3 DNA: TGTGCCAGCAGCTCGCTCCAGGGGGCTTACGAGCAGTACTTC.

V usage is TRBV7-8 and J usage is TRBJ1-1, with D uncertain. With 0 bases removed from V and 1 base from J, the gap between germline ends came to 9 bases. From germline, CDR1 is SGHVS and CDR2 FQNEAQ. The CDR3 has 15 residues. The CDR3 loop reads CASSLAGPGNTEAFF. As DNA, the CDR3 is TGTGCCAGCAGCTTAGCAGGGCCTGGGAACACTGAAGCTTTCTTT.

The gene calls are TRBV3-1 (or the pseudogene TRBV3-2) and TRBJ2-7; 10 positions agree with TRBD2. Looked up from germline, CDR1 is LGHDT and CDR2 is YNNKEL (reference sequence). The V gene end was trimmed by 0 bases and the J gene end by 4 bases; junction bases not matched to a gene: 18. This CDR3 has 20 amino acids. CDR3: CASSQDDLEGASGGQYEQYF. CDR3 in DNA: TGTGCCAGCAGCCAAGATGACCTCGAAGGGGCTAGCGGGGGCCAATACGAGCAGTACTTC.

The chain has TRBV2 and TRBJ2-7; unclear D gene. V dropped 8 bases and J dropped 6 bases, with 11 bases sitting between them. Germline V lookup: CDR1 SNHLY, CDR2 FYNNEI. The CDR3 has 11 amino acids. In nucleotides, the CDR3 is TGTGCCAGCTACTTTGAGAGCGAGCAGTACTTC. It codes for CASYFESEQYF.

This chain uses TRBV9 with TRBJ1-2; D gene uncertain. There are 15 residues in the CDR3. V lost 0 bases, J lost 4 bases, and 13 bases lay in between. Germline CDR1 reads SGDLS; CDR2 reads YYNGEE. For the CDR3, the DNA is TGTGCCAGCAGCGTAGGGGAATCATTTTTCTATGGCTACACCTTC. Translation: CASSVGESFFYGYTF. Drawing the rest from reference TRBV9 and TRBJ1-2, the complete variable domain is DSGVTQTPKHLITATGQRVTLRCSPRSGDLSVYWYQQSLDQGLQFLIQYYNGEERAKGNILERFSAQQFPDLHSELNLSSLELGDSALYFCASSVGESFFYGYTFGSGTRLTVV.

The chain joins TRBV18 to TRBJ1-2; weak D call: TRBD1 (5 bases). In germline, CDR1 is KGHSH, CDR2 LQKENI. The CDR3 sequence is 16 residues long. V was trimmed by 3 bases and J by 4 bases, leaving 18 bases between them. Here the CDR3 reads CASSPERDLGTYGYTF. Here the CDR3 DNA reads TGTGCCAGCTCACCCGAGAGGGACTTAGGAACCTATGGCTACACCTTC.

The chain uses TRBV3-1 (or the pseudogene TRBV3-2) and TRBJ2-7; 7 bases map to TRBD1. The trim removed 3 bases at V and 6 bases at J, leaving 5 bases unmatched. Germline values: CDR1 LGHDT, CDR2 YNNKEL (reference sequence). The CDR3 has 13 residues. The CDR3 loop is CASSQGTEGEQYF. CDR3 bases: TGTGCCAGCAGCCAGGGGACAGAAGGCGAGCAGTACTTC.

The rearrangement links TRBV30 to TRBJ2-1; tentatively, D is TRBD2 (6 bases). V lost 4 bases to trimming and J lost 9 bases, with 19 bases between them. Germline CDR1 is GTSNPN and CDR2 is SVGIG (reference sequence). The CDR3 covers 14 residues. CDR3 in DNA: TGTGCCTGGAACCGGACTACCGTCCAGGTTGAGCAGTTCTTC. Protein product: CAWNRTTVQVEQFF.

The chain links TRBV19 to TRBJ2-7; D may match TRBD1 or TRBD2 (5 bases each). This CDR3 is built from 16 residues. Germline CDR1 is LNHDA and CDR2 is SQIVND (reference sequence). Trimming pared 5 bases from V and 6 bases from J, leaving 23 bases between. In DNA form, the CDR3 reads TGTGCCAGTAGTTCTCAAAACCTACCCGGGACGGGCGAGCAGTACTTC. It specifies CASSSQNLPGTGEQYF.